Each of the 2 T cell receptor gamma chains below was sequenced from the same sample in a study of gamma-delta chains in newborns, infants, children. TCRdb reprocessed the reads using CATT. This repertoire shows 900 to 1,100 gamma-chain clones, around 4% found once; its top ten account for approximately 20%. The specimen sequenced was blood. The source of these receptors is a child who was a newborn, infant or young child, either healthy, febrile or measles-vaccinated (not recorded which).

This clone is medium-sized (0.01 to 0.1%) within its sample. The chain links TRGV2 to TRGJ1 or TRGJ2. The CDR3 totals 15 residues. V shed 1 base and J 3 bases; nucleotides not matched to a gene: 9. Germline CDR1 EGSNGY, CDR2 YDSYNSKV. CDR3 residues: CATWDGRRPYYKKLF. In DNA form, the CDR3 reads TGTGCCACCTGGGACGGCAGGCGGCCTTATTATAAGAAACTCTTT.

A note on this clone: A read error may be the cause here, since a much bigger clone is one base away. The rearrangement links TRGV9 to TRGJP. This CDR3 is 17 amino acids long. Germline loops: CDR1 GITISATS, CDR2 ISYDGTV (reference sequence). CDR3 sequence: CASWEFRPELGKKIKVF. The CDR3 DNA sequence: TGTGCCTCGTGGGAGTTCCGGCCGGAGTTGGGCAAAAAAATCAAGGTATTT.